This record looks at one T cell receptor beta chain sequence and its context. Under the authors' procedure: For nucleated cells, counts were estimated from reference gene primer amplification. Assay: immunoSEQ multiplex PCR; the TCRdb copy retains only in-frame clones and omits some. V and J calls and clone size are as listed in that table; D and trimming were resolved from the DNA. In the table there are about 200,000 clones, around 82% of which are singletons. This entry comes from a study of blood T cell repertoires in COVID-19. Background on the study: The samples span acute and convalescent COVID-19 from the United States, Italy and Spain. Sources were T cells, B-cell-depleted T cells, or PBMCs; the material itself was cDNA or gDNA.

This CDR3 contains 13 residues. Germline assignment: CDR1 SNHLY and CDR2 FYNNEI. Deletions cut 1 base from V and 9 bases from J, with 12 bases between. Sequencing used peripheral blood. V gene TRBV2 combines with J gene TRBJ1-2; perhaps TRBD1 as D (6 bases). This TCR came from a woman aged 70-85 years with acute or convalescent COVID-19. CDR3 amino acids: CASSEGQGLRYTF. The CDR3 bases are TGTGCCAGCAGTGAAGGCCAGGGGTTGCGCTACACCTTC.